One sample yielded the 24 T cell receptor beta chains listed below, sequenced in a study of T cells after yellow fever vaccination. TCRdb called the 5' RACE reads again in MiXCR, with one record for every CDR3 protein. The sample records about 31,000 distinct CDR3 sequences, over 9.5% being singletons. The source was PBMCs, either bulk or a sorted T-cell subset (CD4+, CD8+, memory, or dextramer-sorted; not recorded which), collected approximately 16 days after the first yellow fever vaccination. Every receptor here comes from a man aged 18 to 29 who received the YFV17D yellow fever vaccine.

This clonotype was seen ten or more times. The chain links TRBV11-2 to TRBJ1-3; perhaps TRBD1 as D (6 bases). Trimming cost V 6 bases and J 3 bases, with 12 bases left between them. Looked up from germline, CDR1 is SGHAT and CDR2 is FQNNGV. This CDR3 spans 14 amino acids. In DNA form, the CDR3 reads TGTGCCAGCAGTCTTACAGGGCGTGGAAACACCATATATTTT. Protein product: CASSLTGRGNTIYF.

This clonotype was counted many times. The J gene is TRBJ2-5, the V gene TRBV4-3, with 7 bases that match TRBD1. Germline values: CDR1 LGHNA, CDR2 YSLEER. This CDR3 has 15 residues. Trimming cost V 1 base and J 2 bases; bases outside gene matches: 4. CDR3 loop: CASSQARTGQETQYF. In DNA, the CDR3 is TGCGCCAGCAGCCAAGCCCGGACAGGACAAGAGACCCAGTACTTC.

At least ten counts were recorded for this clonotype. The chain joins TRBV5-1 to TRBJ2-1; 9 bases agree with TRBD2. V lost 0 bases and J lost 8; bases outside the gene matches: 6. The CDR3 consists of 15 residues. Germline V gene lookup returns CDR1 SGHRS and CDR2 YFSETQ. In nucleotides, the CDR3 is TGCGCCAGCAGCTTGGGCGGGGGGGCTTTGGATGAGCAGTTCTTC. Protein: CASSLGGGALDEQFF. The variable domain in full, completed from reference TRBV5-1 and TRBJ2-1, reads KAGVTQTPRYLIKTRGQQVTLSCSPISGHRSVSWYQQTPGQGLQFLFEYFSETQRNKGNFPGRFSGRQFSNSRSEMNVSTLELGDSALYLCASSLGGGALDEQFFGPGTRLTVL.

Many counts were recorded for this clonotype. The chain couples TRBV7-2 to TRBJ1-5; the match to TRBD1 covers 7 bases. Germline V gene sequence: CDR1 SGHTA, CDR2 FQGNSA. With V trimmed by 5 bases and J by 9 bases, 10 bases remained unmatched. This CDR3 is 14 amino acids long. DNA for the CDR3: TGTGCCAGCAGCCTCGAGGGGGCGAGGCGGCCCCAGCATTTT. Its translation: CASSLEGARRPQHF.

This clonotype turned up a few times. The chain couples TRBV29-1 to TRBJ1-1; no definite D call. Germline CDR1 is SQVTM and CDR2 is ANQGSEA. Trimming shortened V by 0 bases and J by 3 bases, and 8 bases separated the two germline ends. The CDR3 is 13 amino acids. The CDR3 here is CSVEDHLDTEAFF. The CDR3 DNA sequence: TGCAGCGTTGAAGATCACTTGGACACTGAAGCTTTCTTT.

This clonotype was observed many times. CDR3: CASSPGGTNIQYF. In nucleotides, the CDR3 is TGTGCCAGCAGCCCCGGGGGGACAAACATTCAGTACTTC. The V call is TRBV3-1, the J call TRBJ2-4, with 7 bases matching TRBD2. The CDR3 extends over 13 amino acids. Germline V CDR1 and CDR2: LGHDT, YNNKEL (reference sequence). Germline trimming cut 4 bases from V and 6 bases from J; bases unmatched to any gene: 3.

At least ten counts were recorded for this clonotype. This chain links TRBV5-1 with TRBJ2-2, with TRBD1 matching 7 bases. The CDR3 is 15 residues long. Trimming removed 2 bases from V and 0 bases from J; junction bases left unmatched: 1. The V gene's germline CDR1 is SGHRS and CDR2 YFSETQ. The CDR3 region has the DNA TGCGCCAGCAGCTTCGGGACAGCGAACACCGGGGAGCTGTTTTTT. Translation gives CASSFGTANTGELFF.

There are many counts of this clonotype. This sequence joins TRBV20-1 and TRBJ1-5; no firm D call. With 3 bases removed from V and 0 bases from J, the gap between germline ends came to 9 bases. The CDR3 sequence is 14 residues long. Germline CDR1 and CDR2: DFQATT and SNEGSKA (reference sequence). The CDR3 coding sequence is TGCAGTGCTAGTTCTGGTGTTAGCAATCAGCCCCAGCATTTT. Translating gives CSASSGVSNQPQHF.

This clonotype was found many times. The CDR3 spells CASSGYTSGSYNEQFF. In DNA, the CDR3 is TGTGCCTCATCGGGATATACTAGCGGATCCTACAATGAGCAGTTCTTC. The chain links TRBV28 to TRBJ2-1, with TRBD2 matching 8 bases. This CDR3 region has 16 residues. From germline, CDR1 is MDHEN and CDR2 SYDVKM. V gave up 11 bases and J gave up 1 base; unmatched junction bases: 13.

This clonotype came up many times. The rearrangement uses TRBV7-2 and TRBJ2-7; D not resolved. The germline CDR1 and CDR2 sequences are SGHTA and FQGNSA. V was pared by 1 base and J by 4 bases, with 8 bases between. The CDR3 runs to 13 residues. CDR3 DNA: TGTGCCAGCAGCTTAGAGGCCGAGTACGAGCAGTACTTC. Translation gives CASSLEAEYEQYF.

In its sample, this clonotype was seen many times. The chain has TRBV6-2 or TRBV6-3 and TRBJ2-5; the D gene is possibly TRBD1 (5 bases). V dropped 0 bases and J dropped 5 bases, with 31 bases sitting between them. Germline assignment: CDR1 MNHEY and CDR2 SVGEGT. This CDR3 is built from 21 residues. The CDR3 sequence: CASSYSIGYDLGLGVGETQYF. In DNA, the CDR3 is TGTGCCAGCAGTTACTCGATCGGATACGACTTGGGGCTAGGGGTCGGGGAGACCCAGTACTTC.

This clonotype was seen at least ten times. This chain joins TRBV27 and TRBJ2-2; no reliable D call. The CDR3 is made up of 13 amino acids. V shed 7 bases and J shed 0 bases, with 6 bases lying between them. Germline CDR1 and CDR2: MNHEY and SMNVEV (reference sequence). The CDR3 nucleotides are TGTGCCAGCATGGGGTCGAACACCGGGGAGCTGTTTTTT. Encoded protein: CASMGSNTGELFF.

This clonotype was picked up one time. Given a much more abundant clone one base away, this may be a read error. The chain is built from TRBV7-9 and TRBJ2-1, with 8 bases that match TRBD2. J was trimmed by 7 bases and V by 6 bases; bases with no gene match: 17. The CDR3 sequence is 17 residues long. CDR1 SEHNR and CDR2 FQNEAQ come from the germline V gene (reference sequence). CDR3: CASRLRPGTSIWNEQFF. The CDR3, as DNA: TGTGCCAGCAGGCTAAGACCCGGGACTAGTATTTGGAATGAGCAGTTCTTC.

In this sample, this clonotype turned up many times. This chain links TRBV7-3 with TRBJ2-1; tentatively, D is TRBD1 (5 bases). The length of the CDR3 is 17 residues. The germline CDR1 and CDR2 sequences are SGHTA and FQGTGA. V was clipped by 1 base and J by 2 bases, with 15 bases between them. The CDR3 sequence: CASSLMAGWAAYNEQFF. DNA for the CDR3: TGTGCCAGCAGCTTAATGGCAGGGTGGGCGGCCTACAATGAGCAGTTCTTC.

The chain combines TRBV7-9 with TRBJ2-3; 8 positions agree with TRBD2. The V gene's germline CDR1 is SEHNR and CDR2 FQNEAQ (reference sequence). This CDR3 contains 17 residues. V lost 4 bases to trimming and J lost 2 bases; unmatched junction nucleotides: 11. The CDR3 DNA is TGTGCCAGCAGCTCGACACGAGCGGGGGCCTCCACAGATACGCAGTATTTT. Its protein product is CASSSTRAGASTDTQYF.

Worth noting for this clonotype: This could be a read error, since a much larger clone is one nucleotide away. The CDR3 DNA sequence: TGCAGCGTTACAGGGTCGTGCAACACTGAAGCTTTCTTT. It codes for CSVTGSCNTEAFF. The chain joins TRBV29-1 to TRBJ1-1; a possible D gene is TRBD1 (6 bases). The CDR3 runs 13 residues. Per germline, CDR1 SQVTM and CDR2 ANQGSEA. Trimming pared 5 bases from V and 2 bases from J, leaving 12 bases between.

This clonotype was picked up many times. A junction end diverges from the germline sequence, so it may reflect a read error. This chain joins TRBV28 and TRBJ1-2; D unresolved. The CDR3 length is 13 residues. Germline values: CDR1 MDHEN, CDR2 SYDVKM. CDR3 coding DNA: TGTGCCACCAGTGCCCGGCCGGTCTATGGCTACACCTTC. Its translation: CATSARPVYGYTF.

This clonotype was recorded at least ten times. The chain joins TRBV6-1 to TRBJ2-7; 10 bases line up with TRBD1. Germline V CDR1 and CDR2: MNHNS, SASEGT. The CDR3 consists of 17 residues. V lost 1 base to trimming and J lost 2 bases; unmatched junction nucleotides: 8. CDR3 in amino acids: CASSEDTTGTGAYEQYF. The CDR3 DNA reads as TGTGCCAGCAGTGAAGACACCACCGGGACAGGGGCCTACGAGCAGTACTTC.

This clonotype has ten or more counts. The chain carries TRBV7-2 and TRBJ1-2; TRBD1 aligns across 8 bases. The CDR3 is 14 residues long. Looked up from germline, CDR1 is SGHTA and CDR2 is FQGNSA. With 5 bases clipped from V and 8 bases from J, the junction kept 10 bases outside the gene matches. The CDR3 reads CASSTGQGGLGYTF. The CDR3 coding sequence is TGTGCCAGCAGCACCGGACAGGGAGGGTTAGGCTACACCTTC.

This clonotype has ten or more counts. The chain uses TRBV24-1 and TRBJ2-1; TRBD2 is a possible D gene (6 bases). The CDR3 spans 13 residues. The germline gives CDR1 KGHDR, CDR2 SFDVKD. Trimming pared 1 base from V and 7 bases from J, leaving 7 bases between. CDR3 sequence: CATSDFGGNEQFF. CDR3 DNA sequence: TGTGCCACCAGTGATTTCGGGGGTAATGAGCAGTTCTTC.

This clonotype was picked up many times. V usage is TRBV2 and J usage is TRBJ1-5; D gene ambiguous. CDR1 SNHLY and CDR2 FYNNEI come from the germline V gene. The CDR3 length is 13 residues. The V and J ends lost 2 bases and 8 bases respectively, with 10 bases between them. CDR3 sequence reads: CASSEMGGKPQHF. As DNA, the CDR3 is TGTGCCAGCAGTGAAATGGGAGGGAAGCCCCAGCATTTT.

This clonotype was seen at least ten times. The CDR3 DNA is TGTGCCAGCAGTAACGGGGGGGAGACAGATACGCAGTATTTT. Protein product: CASSNGGETDTQYF. The V and J genes are TRBV27 and TRBJ2-3; TRBD2 matches 8 bases. Germline trimming cut 5 bases from V and 3 bases from J; bases unmatched to any gene: 4. The CDR3 covers 14 residues. CDR1 is MNHEY, CDR2 SMNVEV, per germline (reference sequence).

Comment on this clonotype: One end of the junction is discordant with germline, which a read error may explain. The CDR3 region has the DNA TGTGCCATCAGCCCCGGGCGGCTTGCCGGGGAGCTGTTTTTT. Translated: CAISPGRLAGELFF. The chain recombines TRBV7-9 with TRBJ2-2; D gene unclear. The germline gives CDR1 SEHNR, CDR2 FQNEAQ (reference sequence). The CDR3 runs 14 residues.

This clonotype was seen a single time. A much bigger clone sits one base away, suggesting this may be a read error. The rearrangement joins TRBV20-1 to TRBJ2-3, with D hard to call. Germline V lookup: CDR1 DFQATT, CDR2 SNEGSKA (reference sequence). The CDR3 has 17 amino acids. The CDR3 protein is CSARDLAYPLNTDTRYF. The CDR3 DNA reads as TGCAGTGCTAGAGATCTGGCTTATCCTCTGAACACAGATACGCGGTATTTT.